This TCR beta chain was captured by sequencing in a study of T-cell memory formation after mild COVID-19. MiXCR, run by TCRdb on the 5' RACE reads, gives a single entry per CDR3 protein. The sample includes hundreds of thousands of distinct CDR3 sequences, about a quarter seen only once; the top ten take around 13%. With 0 bases removed from V and 4 bases from J, the gap between germline ends came to 9 bases. This CDR3 is 13 amino acids long. Germline CDR1 is DFQATT and CDR2 is SNEGSKA (reference sequence). This clonotype was observed a few times. This TCR derives from an adult woman who had mild COVID-19 (a few samples of this study predate the infection). Cell type and time point are not known. The sequenced material came from PBMCs or a T cell subset sorted from them (not recorded which). The chain combines TRBV20-1 with TRBJ1-2; D not certain. The CDR3 region has the DNA TGCAGTGCTAGAGAAAAGGGAGGCTATGGCTACACCTTC. It codes for CSAREKGGYGYTF.